This TCR beta chain was identified in a study of shared clonotypes between healthy human individuals. Repertoires were generated with immunoSEQ multiplex PCR, while TCRdb's copy carries only in-frame clones and drops some. The sample lists 1,500,000 or so clones, 95% to 97% occurring once. Germline CDR1 and CDR2: SGHKS and YYEKEE (reference sequence). Trimming cost V 0 bases and J 6 bases, with 19 bases left between them. The CDR3 extends over 16 amino acids. This receptor was taken from a man aged 25 to 40 in good health. The sample taken for sequencing was naive CD4+ T cells sorted from blood. This sample's subset: CD45RA+ positively selected. J is TRBJ2-7 and V is TRBV5-5, with D perhaps TRBD1 (5 bases). The CDR3 DNA reads as TGTGCCAGCAGCTTGGCCTTCAGGGTACGCACCTTCGAGCAGTACTTC. Residues: CASSLAFRVRTFEQYF.